This TCR beta chain came from a study of blood T cell repertoires in COVID-19. In the study overall: COVID-19 samples, acute and convalescent, were from the United States, Italy and Spain. Sources were T cells, B-cell-depleted T cells, or PBMCs; the material itself was cDNA or gDNA.

Authors' data handling: It was from reference gene primer amplification that nucleated cell counts were estimated. TCRdb's table, derived via immunoSEQ multiplex PCR, lists solely in-frame clones and lacks some. V and J calls and clone size are given by that table; D and trimming were obtained from the DNA. The table has 290,000 or so clones, 80% to 95% seen once. This CDR3 has 12 amino acids. Trimming stripped 5 bases from V and 6 bases from J, with 8 bases between. Germline CDR1 reads SEHNR; CDR2 reads FQNEAQ (reference sequence). The J gene is TRBJ1-5, the V gene TRBV7-9; TRBD1 might be the D (6 bases). Sequencing input: PBMCs or T cells enriched from blood (not recorded which). This TCR came from a woman younger than 45 who had recovered from COVID-19. In DNA form, the CDR3 reads TGTGCCAGCAGCCGAGGGGGTCAGCCCCAGCATTTT. It yields the protein CASSRGGQPQHF. Based on the CDR3 plus reference TRBV7-9 and TRBJ1-5, the full variable domain is DTGVSQNPRHKITKRGQNVTFRCDPISEHNRLYWYRQTLGQGPEFLTYFQNEAQLEKSRLLSDRFSAERPKGSFSTLEIQRTEQGDSAMYLCASSRGGQPQHFGDGTRLSIL.